A selection of T cell receptor beta chains follows, all from one sample in a study of siplizumab effects on memory and regulatory T cells. Only in-frame clones appear in the TCRdb table, and some are missing; sequencing was by immunoSEQ multiplex PCR. This sample carries some 100,000 clones, approximately 90% of them seen once, and the ten largest clones take 0.75%. Material: Tregs sorted from blood. Receptors originate from a human donor in good health. Each CDR3 is given with its conserved first and last residue. Fields, in order: D gene, J gene, clone size, V gene, CDR3 protein, CDR3 DNA. A D gene is named only where the DNA matches it firmly. Part of the rows lack a size; the others show once, few, many or a class for expanded clones.

-	TRBJ2-7	-	TRBV18	CASSPRGDEQYF	TGTGCCAGCTCACCACGGGGGGACGAGCAGTACTTC
-	TRBJ2-7	-	TRBV6-5	CASRAQGTYEQYF	TGTGCCAGCAGGGCCCAGGGTACCTACGAGCAGTACTTC
TRBD1	TRBJ2-7	-	TRBV6-6	CASSDGQVSYEQYF	TGTGCCAGCAGTGACGGACAGGTTTCCTACGAGCAGTACTTC
-	TRBJ1-2	-	TRBV6-5	CASSLDSNYGYTF	TGTGCCAGCAGCTTGGACAGTAACTATGGCTACACCTTC
TRBD2	TRBJ2-1	-	TRBV29-1	CSVEKLAGATPSEQFF	TGCAGCGTTGAAAAATTGGCGGGAGCCACTCCAAGTGAGCAGTTCTTC
TRBD2	TRBJ2-3	-	TRBV9	CASSEEVAGADTQYF	TGTGCCAGCAGCGAAGAGGTAGCGGGGGCAGATACGCAGTATTTT
-	TRBJ1-2	-	TRBV11-2	CASSLATSSVDGYTF	TGTGCCAGCAGCTTAGCGACGTCATCGGTCGATGGCTACACCTTC
-	TRBJ2-7	-	TRBV6-1	CASMRDISYEQYF	TGTGCCAGCATGCGGGACATAAGCTACGAGCAGTACTTC
TRBD2	TRBJ2-7	-	TRBV7-2	CASSLEGAGGIPLWEQYF	TGTGCCAGCAGCTTAGAAGGTGCGGGGGGGATCCCTCTCTGGGAGCAGTACTTC
-	TRBJ2-1	-	TRBV5-1	CASSLGLGGDEQFF	TGCGCCAGCAGCTTGGGACTAGGAGGGGATGAGCAGTTCTTC
-	TRBJ1-6	-	TRBV6-5	CASSPDPSPLHF	TGTGCCAGCAGTCCGGACCCTTCACCCCTCCACTTT
-	TRBJ2-5	-	TRBV1	CTSNKQDRGETQYF	TGCACCAGCAACAAACAGGACAGGGGGGAGACCCAGTACTTC
-	TRBJ2-1	-	TRBV5-1	CASSLTSNEQFF	TGCGCCAGCAGCTTGACTAGTAATGAGCAGTTCTTC
-	TRBJ1-2	few	TRBV2	CASKRGLDYGYTF	TGTGCCAGCAAGAGGGGACTCGACTACGGCTACACCTTC
-	TRBJ1-1	-	TRBV7-8	CASSVRGQNTEAFF	TGTGCCAGCAGCGTACGAGGACAGAACACTGAAGCTTTCTTT
-	TRBJ2-1	-	TRBV5-1	CASSWPTQSSYNEQFF	TGCGCCAGCAGCTGGCCGACTCAGAGCTCCTACAATGAGCAGTTCTTC
-	TRBJ1-5	few	TRBV15	CATRRGDGSNQPQHF	TGTGCCACAAGGCGGGGGGATGGGAGCAATCAGCCCCAGCATTTT
-	TRBJ2-6	-	TRBV27	CASSLWAQFLTAGASGANVLTF	TGTGCCAGCAGTTTATGGGCGCAGTTTCTCACAGCCGGGGCATCTGGGGCCAACGTCCTGACTTTC
TRBD2	TRBJ2-1	-	TRBV18	CASSPPWGGSYNEQFF	TGTGCCAGCTCACCACCCTGGGGGGGCTCCTACAATGAGCAGTTCTTC